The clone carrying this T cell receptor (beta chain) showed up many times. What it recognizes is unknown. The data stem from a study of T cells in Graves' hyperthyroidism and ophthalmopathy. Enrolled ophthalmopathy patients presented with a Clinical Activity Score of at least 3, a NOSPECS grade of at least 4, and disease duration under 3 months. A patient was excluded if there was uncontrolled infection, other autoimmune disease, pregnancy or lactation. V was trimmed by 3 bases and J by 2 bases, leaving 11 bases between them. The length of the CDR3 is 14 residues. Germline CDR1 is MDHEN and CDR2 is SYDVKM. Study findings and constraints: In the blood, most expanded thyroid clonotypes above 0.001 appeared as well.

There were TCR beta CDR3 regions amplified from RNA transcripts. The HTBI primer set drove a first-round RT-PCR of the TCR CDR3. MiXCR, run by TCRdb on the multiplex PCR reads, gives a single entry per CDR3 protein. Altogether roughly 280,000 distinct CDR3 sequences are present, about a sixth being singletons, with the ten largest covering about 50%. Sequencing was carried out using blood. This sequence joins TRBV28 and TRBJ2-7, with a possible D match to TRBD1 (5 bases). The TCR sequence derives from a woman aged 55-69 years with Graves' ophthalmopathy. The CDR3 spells CASSFGRVTYEQYF. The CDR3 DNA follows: TGTGCCAGCAGTTTCGGCAGGGTCACCTACGAGCAGTACTTC.